This T cell receptor beta chain was sequenced for a study of cytomegalovirus exposure and HLA in healthy donors. PCR employed 60 Vbeta and 13 Jbeta primers. This table comes from immunoSEQ multiplex PCR, and its TCRdb copy is limited to in-frame clones, with some not included. The sample consists of roughly 120,000 clones, around 70% of them appearing once. The V end lost 1 base, the J end lost 4 bases, and 5 bases lay between the germline ends. CDR3 size: 12 residues. Germline values: CDR1 SGHDN, CDR2 FVKESK. The clonotype originates from a woman between 18 and 29 years old in good health and CMV-seronegative. Sample: PBMCs. The gene calls are TRBV14 and TRBJ2-7; D not resolved. CDR3 nucleotide sequence: TGTGCCAGCAGCCAAGTACGGTACGAGCAGTACTTC. Translated: CASSQVRYEQYF.